These 10 T cell receptor beta chains were sequenced from one sample in a study of cytomegalovirus exposure and HLA in healthy donors. This PCR relied on a set of 60 Vbeta primers and 13 Jbeta primers. Data came from immunoSEQ multiplex PCR; TCRdb stores just in-frame clones and leaves some out. The data show tens of thousands of clones, with 70% to 75% seen just once and 6.3% held by the top ten. The specimen was PBMCs. These receptors were collected from a man aged 25-45 years in good health and CMV-seronegative.

The chain couples TRBV7-8 to TRBJ1-1; D remains unclear. Per germline, CDR1 SGHVS and CDR2 FQNEAQ. This CDR3 is 15 amino acids long. V was shortened by 3 bases and J by 4 bases, with 15 bases between the two germline ends. The CDR3 nucleotides read TGTGCCAGCAGCTTTGTGTCCGCCCTAAGCACTGAAGCTTTCTTT. Protein sequence: CASSFVSALSTEAFF.

The CDR3 sequence is CASSPILPGQGSYEQYF. Here the CDR3 DNA reads TGTGCCAGCAGCCCCATCCTCCCGGGACAGGGCTCCTACGAGCAGTACTTC. The chain is built from TRBV7-9 and TRBJ2-7, with 9 bases identical to TRBD1. CDR3 length: 17 amino acids. Germline lookup yields CDR1 SEHNR and CDR2 FQNEAQ (reference sequence). Losses at the gene ends were 5 bases for V and 0 bases for J; bases not matched to a gene: 11.

This rearrangement joins TRBV28 to TRBJ2-1; 12 bases are a match to TRBD2. V dropped 1 base and J dropped 7; count of bases not matched to a gene: 11. The CDR3 has 18 residues. Germline V lookup: CDR1 MDHEN, CDR2 SYDVKM. The CDR3 coding sequence is TGTGCCAGCAGTTTATTATCCTTGACTAGCGGGAGTAAAAATGAGCAGTTCTTC. This encodes CASSLLSLTSGSKNEQFF.

This chain uses TRBV27 with TRBJ2-3; maybe TRBD2 (5 bases). V lost 6 bases, J lost 5 bases, and 9 bases lay in between. CDR1 is MNHEY, CDR2 SMNVEV, per germline (reference sequence). This CDR3 has 12 residues. CDR3 amino acids: CASRSSGDTQYF. CDR3 coding DNA: TGTGCCAGCAGGTCGAGCGGAGATACGCAGTATTTT.

The chain has TRBV7-8 and TRBJ1-6; 8 nucleotides agree with TRBD1. CDR1 and CDR2 (germline): SGHVS, FQNEAQ. The CDR3 spans 21 residues. Unmatched junction bases numbered 21, after V lost 8 bases and J lost 0 bases. CDR3 sequence reads: CASGHSRDRPSSSSYNSPLHF. The CDR3 bases are TGTGCCAGCGGCCATTCCCGGGACAGGCCTTCCTCCAGCTCCTATAATTCACCCCTCCACTTT.

This clone has a handful of counts. The chain couples TRBV5-6 to TRBJ1-5; D gene uncertain. Trimming took off 4 bases at V and 5 bases at J, with 19 bases between the two ends. The CDR3 contains 16 residues. Germline values: CDR1 SGHDT, CDR2 YYEEEE. The CDR3 sequence: CASSPGRESFDQPQHF. CDR3 coding DNA: TGTGCCAGCAGCCCCGGACGGGAGAGTTTCGATCAGCCCCAGCATTTT.

The chain has TRBV2 and TRBJ2-3; possibly TRBD1 for D (5 bases). Germline V gene data show CDR1 as SNHLY and CDR2 as FYNNEI. The CDR3 covers 15 residues. With 4 bases removed from V and 2 bases from J, the gap between germline ends came to 13 bases. CDR3 region: CASSGQSLLTDTQYF. The DNA for the CDR3 is TGTGCCAGCAGTGGACAGAGCCTTCTCACAGATACGCAGTATTTT. The complete variable domain, with remaining parts taken from reference TRBV2 and TRBJ2-3, reads EPEVTQTPSHQVTQMGQEVILRCVPISNHLYFYWYRQILGQKVEFLVSFYNNEISEKSEIFDDQFSVERPDGSNFTLKIRSTKLEDSAMYFCASSGQSLLTDTQYFGPGTRLTVL.

This clone appeared a single time. V is TRBV5-1 and J is TRBJ1-4; D is perhaps TRBD1 (5 bases). This CDR3 spans 14 amino acids. Germline CDR1 SGHRS, CDR2 YFSETQ. V shed 1 base and J shed 4 bases, with 8 bases lying between them. CDR3 sequence: CASSLLQGNEKLFF. The CDR3 DNA sequence: TGCGCCAGCAGCTTGCTTCAGGGTAATGAAAAACTGTTTTTT.

CDR3 in amino acids: CASSPLTEAFF. The CDR3 DNA sequence: TGTGCCAGCAGCCCCCTCACTGAAGCTTTCTTT. The rearrangement uses TRBV6-6 and TRBJ1-1; no clear D. The CDR3 has 11 amino acids. V gave up 6 bases and J gave up 4 bases, with 6 bases separating them. The germline V gene encodes CDR1 MNHNY and CDR2 SVGAGI (reference sequence).

The V and J genes are TRBV18 and TRBJ2-2; 8 positions match TRBD2. Germline trimming cut 2 bases from V and 6 bases from J; bases unmatched to any gene: 5. Germline V CDR1 and CDR2: KGHSH, LQKENI. The length of the CDR3 is 15 residues. This CDR3 reads CASSPSAGESGELFF. CDR3 coding DNA: TGTGCCAGCTCACCATCAGCGGGAGAGTCCGGGGAGCTGTTTTTT. Based on the CDR3 plus reference TRBV18 and TRBJ2-2, the full variable domain is NAGVMQNPRHLVRRRGQEARLRCSPMKGHSHVYWYRQLPEEGLKFMVYLQKENIIDESGMPKERFSAEFPKEGPSILRIQQVVRGDSAAYFCASSPSAGESGELFFGEGSRLTVL.